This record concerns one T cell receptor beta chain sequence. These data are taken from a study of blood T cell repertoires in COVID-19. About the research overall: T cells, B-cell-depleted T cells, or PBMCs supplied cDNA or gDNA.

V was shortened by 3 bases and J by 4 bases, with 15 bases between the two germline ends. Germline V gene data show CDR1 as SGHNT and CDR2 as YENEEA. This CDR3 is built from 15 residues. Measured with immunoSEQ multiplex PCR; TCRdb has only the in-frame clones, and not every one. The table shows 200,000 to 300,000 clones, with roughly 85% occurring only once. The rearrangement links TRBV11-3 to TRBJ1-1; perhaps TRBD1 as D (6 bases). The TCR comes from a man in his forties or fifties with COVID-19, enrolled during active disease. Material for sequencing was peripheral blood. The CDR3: CASSLGRQDRTEAFF. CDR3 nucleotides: TGTGCCAGCAGCTTGGGCAGACAGGACCGCACTGAAGCTTTCTTT.